This T cell receptor beta chain was observed in a study of T cells in localized non-small cell lung cancer. Notes on the study in general: Only one tumor region was sequenced, so heterogeneity remains possible. Adjacent lung exhibited a median of around 60 among the 100 most abundant tumor clones. Uninvolved adjacent lung showed the highest T cell clonality, exceeding tumor. The study linked higher blood T cell density to longer overall survival.

Unmatched junction bases numbered 7, after V lost 6 bases and J lost 6 bases. This CDR3 contains 14 residues. Germline V CDR1 and CDR2: SQVTM, ANQGSEA. The repertoire was sequenced with immunoSEQ multiplex PCR; TCRdb's copy has only in-frame clones and lacks some. The data show approximately 21,000 clones, around 90% seen once. Remarks on this clone: Its antigen is still unknown.

The sequence derives from a male donor aged 60 or older with stage I lung adenocarcinoma. The chain carries TRBV29-1 and TRBJ2-7; 14 positions agree with TRBD2. The starting material was peripheral blood, obtained before any cancer treatment. The chain's CDR3 is CSVESGLAGGEQYF. The CDR3 DNA sequence: TGCAGCGTCGAGTCCGGACTAGCGGGAGGCGAGCAGTACTTC.